This is a list of T cell receptor beta chains from one sample in a study of CD8+ T cells in alopecia areata. Sequencing used immunoSEQ multiplex PCR; TCRdb keeps in-frame clones, though not all of them. The repertoire includes approximately 65,000 clones, under 60% of them detected once, and around 21% sits in the top ten. Sample: CD8+ T cells sorted from blood, taken at approximately week 36, from a patient treated with tofacitinib. The receptor set was obtained from a human donor with alopecia areata. The CDR3 runs from the conserved cysteine through the conserved F or W. Each record gives: clone size, V gene, J gene, D gene, CDR3 DNA, CDR3 protein. A D gene is named only where the DNA matches it firmly. Not every row has a clone size; where given, it reads once, few, many or a size class.

clone size: -
V gene: TRBV5-5
J gene: TRBJ2-6
D gene: TRBD1
CDR3 DNA: TGTGCCAGCAGCCCATCCGGGACAGAGTCCTCTGGGGCCAACGTCCTGACTTTC
CDR3 protein: CASSPSGTESSGANVLTF

clone size: few
V gene: TRBV4-1
J gene: TRBJ2-2
D gene: -
CDR3 DNA: TGCGCCAGCAGCCAGGGGGCTAGGACCGGGGAGCTGTTTTTT
CDR3 protein: CASSQGARTGELFF

clone size: -
V gene: TRBV29-1
J gene: TRBJ2-3
D gene: TRBD2
CDR3 DNA: TGCAGCGTTGAGGGCGCGGGAGTAGGAGATACGCAGTATTTT
CDR3 protein: CSVEGAGVGDTQYF

clone size: -
V gene: TRBV29-1
J gene: TRBJ2-2
D gene: TRBD2
CDR3 DNA: TGCAGCTCACTGAGGAGCGGGAGTGCGGGCGGGGAGCTGTTTTTT
CDR3 protein: CSSLRSGSAGGELFF

clone size: -
V gene: TRBV9
J gene: TRBJ2-7
D gene: TRBD1
CDR3 DNA: TGTGCCAGCACTGGTGACAGGGATGACGAGCAGTACTTC
CDR3 protein: CASTGDRDDEQYF

clone size: -
V gene: TRBV11-2
J gene: TRBJ2-3
D gene: -
CDR3 DNA: TGTGCCAGCAGCTTCTCAGATACGCAGTATTTT
CDR3 protein: CASSFSDTQYF

clone size: -
V gene: TRBV7-2
J gene: TRBJ2-7
D gene: TRBD2
CDR3 DNA: TGTGCCAGCAGTAGACCGGGACTAGCGGGCGAGCAGTACTTC
CDR3 protein: CASSRPGLAGEQYF

clone size: -
V gene: TRBV29-1
J gene: TRBJ2-7
D gene: -
CDR3 DNA: TGCAGCGTTGGTGTCAGGGACTACGAGCAGTACTTC
CDR3 protein: CSVGVRDYEQYF

clone size: -
V gene: TRBV5-1
J gene: TRBJ2-7
D gene: -
CDR3 DNA: TGCGCCAGCAGCTTGGGTGGGAGACACGAGCAGTACTTC
CDR3 protein: CASSLGGRHEQYF

clone size: few
V gene: TRBV19
J gene: TRBJ2-3
D gene: -
CDR3 DNA: TGTGCCAGTAGTATCGACTGGCGCGATACGCAGTATTTT
CDR3 protein: CASSIDWRDTQYF

clone size: few
V gene: TRBV5-4
J gene: TRBJ2-3
D gene: -
CDR3 DNA: TGTGCCAGCAACGTAAAGCCGGGACAAATTGTATTAGATACGCAGTATTTT
CDR3 protein: CASNVKPGQIVLDTQYF

clone size: -
V gene: TRBV25-1
J gene: TRBJ2-1
D gene: -
CDR3 DNA: TGTGCCAGCACCCCAAAGGGGGAGCAGTTCTTC
CDR3 protein: CASTPKGEQFF

clone size: -
V gene: TRBV4-1
J gene: TRBJ1-2
D gene: TRBD1
CDR3 DNA: TGCGCCAGCAGCTCCGGGACAGCACGTTATGGCTACACCTTC
CDR3 protein: CASSSGTARYGYTF

clone size: -
V gene: TRBV28
J gene: TRBJ2-1
D gene: -
CDR3 DNA: TGTGCCACAGCTGTGGCAGGGATTCTGTTCTTC
CDR3 protein: CATAVAGILFF

clone size: few
V gene: TRBV29-1
J gene: TRBJ2-5
D gene: TRBD1
CDR3 DNA: TGCAGCGTGCCCGGACAGGGAGCCGGGGAGACCCAGTACTTC
CDR3 protein: CSVPGQGAGETQYF

clone size: -
V gene: TRBV27
J gene: TRBJ1-4
D gene: TRBD1
CDR3 DNA: TGTGCCAGCAGTGATATGCGGGACAGGGTTGAAAAACTGTTTTTT
CDR3 protein: CASSDMRDRVEKLFF

clone size: few
V gene: TRBV4-3
J gene: TRBJ2-1
D gene: TRBD2
CDR3 DNA: TGCGCCAGCAGCCAATTAGCTAGCGGGAGTTATGAGCAGTTCTTC
CDR3 protein: CASSQLASGSYEQFF

clone size: -
V gene: TRBV27
J gene: TRBJ2-3
D gene: -
CDR3 DNA: TGTGCCAGCAGTGGCGAGGGGCTGCCGGGTAGGCAGTATTTT
CDR3 protein: CASSGEGLPGRQYF

clone size: -
V gene: TRBV6-1
J gene: TRBJ2-7
D gene: TRBD1
CDR3 DNA: TGTGCCAGCAGTGCTAGGGGGCCCCCCTACGAGCAGTACTTC
CDR3 protein: CASSARGPPYEQYF

clone size: once
V gene: TRBV27
J gene: TRBJ2-3
D gene: -
CDR3 DNA: TGTGCCAGCAGGAGCGGCATCACAGATACGCAGTATTTT
CDR3 protein: CASRSGITDTQYF

clone size: -
V gene: TRBV30
J gene: TRBJ2-7
D gene: -
CDR3 DNA: TGTGCCTGGAGTAGGGGAACCTACGAGCAGTACTTC
CDR3 protein: CAWSRGTYEQYF

clone size: -
V gene: TRBV15
J gene: TRBJ2-1
D gene: -
CDR3 DNA: TGTGCCACCAGCAGAACTTTGTCCGGGAACCAGTTTGAGCAGTTCTTC
CDR3 protein: CATSRTLSGNQFEQFF

clone size: -
V gene: TRBV30
J gene: TRBJ2-3
D gene: TRBD2
CDR3 DNA: TGTGCCTGCATAACTAGCGGACCCAGCACAGATACGCAGTATTTT
CDR3 protein: CACITSGPSTDTQYF

clone size: -
V gene: TRBV28
J gene: TRBJ1-2
D gene: -
CDR3 DNA: TGTGCCAGCAAAGGCAGGGGCGGCTATGGCTACACCTTC
CDR3 protein: CASKGRGGYGYTF

clone size: few
V gene: TRBV30
J gene: TRBJ1-4
D gene: -
CDR3 DNA: TGTGCCTGGAGTGGGGGGGTTGGTGAAAAACTGTTTTTT
CDR3 protein: CAWSGGVGEKLFF

clone size: -
V gene: TRBV27
J gene: TRBJ1-5
D gene: -
CDR3 DNA: TGTGCCAGCAGGCGGGGGGCGGGTCAGCCCCAGCATTTT
CDR3 protein: CASRRGAGQPQHF

clone size: few
V gene: TRBV5-1
J gene: TRBJ1-1
D gene: -
CDR3 DNA: TGCGCCAGCAGCTTGGCTGCCGACACTGGAAACACTGAAGCTTTCTTT
CDR3 protein: CASSLAADTGNTEAFF

clone size: -
V gene: TRBV10-2
J gene: TRBJ2-7
D gene: TRBD2
CDR3 DNA: TGCGCCAGCTACGGGGGGGGGTACGAGCAGTACTTC
CDR3 protein: CASYGGGYEQYF

clone size: few
V gene: TRBV9
J gene: TRBJ2-7
D gene: -
CDR3 DNA: TGTGCCAGCAGCGGCTCCGGAGGAGGTGCCTACGAGCAGTACTTC
CDR3 protein: CASSGSGGGAYEQYF

clone size: once
V gene: TRBV30
J gene: TRBJ1-5
D gene: TRBD1
CDR3 DNA: TGTGCCTGGAATGGACAGGGGGATCAGCCCCAGCATTTT
CDR3 protein: CAWNGQGDQPQHF

clone size: few
V gene: TRBV9
J gene: TRBJ2-7
D gene: TRBD2
CDR3 DNA: TGTGCCAGCAGCGTAGGTGCTAGCGGGTCCTACGAGCAGTACTTC
CDR3 protein: CASSVGASGSYEQYF

clone size: -
V gene: TRBV7-2
J gene: TRBJ2-3
D gene: -
CDR3 DNA: TGTGCCAGCAGCTTAGGTCCAGATACGCAGTATTTT
CDR3 protein: CASSLGPDTQYF

clone size: -
V gene: TRBV13
J gene: TRBJ2-1
D gene: -
CDR3 DNA: TGTGCCAGCAGCCTAGCTGACTCCTACAATGAGCAGTTCTTC
CDR3 protein: CASSLADSYNEQFF

clone size: -
V gene: TRBV27
J gene: TRBJ2-1
D gene: -
CDR3 DNA: TGTGCCAGCAGTTTATACAGAGGGGGAAATGAGCAGTTCTTC
CDR3 protein: CASSLYRGGNEQFF

clone size: few
V gene: TRBV7-3
J gene: TRBJ2-5
D gene: TRBD2
CDR3 DNA: TGTGCCAGCAGCTCAAGTACTGGGACTAAAGAGACCCAGTACTTC
CDR3 protein: CASSSSTGTKETQYF

clone size: few
V gene: TRBV25-1
J gene: TRBJ2-7
D gene: TRBD1
CDR3 DNA: TGTGCCAGCAGTCTGACAGGGTACGAGCAGTACTTC
CDR3 protein: CASSLTGYEQYF

clone size: few
V gene: TRBV29-1
J gene: TRBJ2-1
D gene: -
CDR3 DNA: TGCAGCGCCCATCGGTCCGGGAGTGATCGAAATGAGCAGTTCTTC
CDR3 protein: CSAHRSGSDRNEQFF

clone size: -
V gene: TRBV4-1
J gene: TRBJ2-7
D gene: -
CDR3 DNA: TGCGCCAGCAGCCAAGATTGGGGGGACCTCTACGAGCAGTACTTC
CDR3 protein: CASSQDWGDLYEQYF

clone size: -
V gene: TRBV30
J gene: TRBJ2-7
D gene: -
CDR3 DNA: TGTGCCTGGAGTGTACTGGGTCTTTCCTACGAGCAGTACTTC
CDR3 protein: CAWSVLGLSYEQYF

clone size: -
V gene: TRBV28
J gene: TRBJ2-1
D gene: -
CDR3 DNA: TGTGCCACCGAGGGGGAGGAGCGGGTGTTTGATGAGCAGTTCTTC
CDR3 protein: CATEGEERVFDEQFF

clone size: few
V gene: TRBV9
J gene: TRBJ1-5
D gene: TRBD1
CDR3 DNA: TGTGCCAGCAGCCCAGGGGGGAACAATCAGCCCCAGCATTTT
CDR3 protein: CASSPGGNNQPQHF

clone size: once
V gene: TRBV6-5
J gene: TRBJ2-2
D gene: TRBD1
CDR3 DNA: TGTGCCAGCAGTTACGGCGGGACAGGGATTCCCGGGGAGCTGTTTTTT
CDR3 protein: CASSYGGTGIPGELFF

clone size: -
V gene: TRBV29-1
J gene: TRBJ2-1
D gene: -
CDR3 DNA: TGCAGCGTTTATGACAGAGAGGCCTACAATGAGCAGTTCTTC
CDR3 protein: CSVYDREAYNEQFF

clone size: few
V gene: TRBV30
J gene: TRBJ1-2
D gene: -
CDR3 DNA: TGTGCCTGGGCCCCAGGGTCGTATGGCTACACCTTC
CDR3 protein: CAWAPGSYGYTF